This is a list of T cell receptor beta chains from one sample in a study of blood T cell repertoires in COVID-19. Sequencing was performed with immunoSEQ multiplex PCR; in TCRdb, only in-frame clones are kept and a portion is missing. The repertoire consists of about 200,000 clones, with 80% occurring once and the leading ten covering less than 7%. The specimen sequenced was peripheral blood. The receptor set was obtained from a woman aged 70-85 years with acute or convalescent COVID-19. Each CDR3 is given with its conserved first and last residue. The order of the fields is clone size, J gene, D gene, CDR3 length, V gene, CDR3 protein, CDR3 DNA. D genes are given only for firm matches. Clone size is given for some rows only: seen once, a few or many times, or a class if the clone is expanded.

>NA|TRBJ2-2|TRBD2|17|TRBV24-1
CATSDQGLAGDTGELFF
TGTGCCACCAGTGACCAGGGACTAGCGGGAGACACCGGGGAGCTGTTTTTT
>once|TRBJ1-1|NA|14|TRBV5-1
CASSFAGLDTEAFF
TGCGCCAGCAGCTTTGCAGGCTTGGACACTGAAGCTTTCTTT
>NA|TRBJ2-7|TRBD1|14|TRBV5-1
CASSFGQGPDEQYF
TGCGCCAGCAGCTTTGGACAGGGGCCGGACGAGCAGTACTTC
>NA|TRBJ1-2|NA|14|TRBV5-1
CASSLDAGSYGYTF
TGCGCCAGCAGCTTGGACGCGGGATCCTATGGCTACACCTTC
>NA|TRBJ1-1|NA|12|TRBV10-2
CASTTGNTEAFF
TGCGCCAGCACAACAGGGAACACTGAAGCTTTCTTT
>NA|TRBJ1-1|TRBD1|15|TRBV6-5
CASTKGGSMNTEAFF
TGTGCCAGCACCAAAGGGGGCAGCATGAACACTGAAGCTTTCTTT
>NA|TRBJ2-5|NA|12|TRBV7-2
CASSLSGETQYF
TGTGCCAGCAGCTTGTCCGGGGAGACCCAGTACTTC
>NA|TRBJ1-1|NA|11|TRBV7-3
CASSGRTEAFF
TGTGCCAGCAGCGGGCGAACTGAAGCTTTCTTT
>NA|TRBJ2-1|NA|14|TRBV24-1
CATSDYTGGNEQFF
TGTGCCACCAGTGACTATACCGGAGGAAATGAGCAGTTCTTC
>NA|TRBJ2-5|TRBD1|15|TRBV5-4
CASSKGQGLKETQYF
TGTGCCAGCAGCAAGGGACAGGGCCTGAAAGAGACCCAGTACTTC
>once|TRBJ1-2|NA|13|TRBV18
CASSPSDSPGYTF
TGTGCCAGCTCACCGTCGGACTCCCCCGGCTACACCTTC
>NA|TRBJ2-1|TRBD2|15|TRBV28
CASSWTSGSYNEQFF
TGTGCCAGCAGTTGGACTAGCGGGTCCTACAATGAGCAGTTCTTC
>NA|TRBJ2-5|NA|14|TRBV7-9
CASSLGGSKETQYF
TGTGCCAGCAGCTTAGGAGGTAGCAAGGAGACCCAGTACTTC
>NA|TRBJ1-2|TRBD1|15|TRBV5-1
CASSLEGQGGHGYTF
TGCGCCAGCAGCTTGGAAGGACAGGGAGGGCATGGCTACACCTTC
>NA|TRBJ1-1|NA|13|TRBV3-1/TRBV3-2
CASSQVGGTEAFF
TGTGCCAGCAGCCAGGTAGGGGGCACTGAAGCTTTCTTT
>NA|TRBJ2-1|TRBD2|16|TRBV15
CATSSRGRGSYNEQFF
TGTGCCACCAGCAGTCGAGGGAGGGGCTCCTACAATGAGCAGTTCTTC
>NA|TRBJ2-5|NA|13|TRBV10-3
CATKGVAGETQYF
TGTGCCACCAAGGGCGTGGCGGGAGAGACCCAGTACTTC
>NA|TRBJ2-2|TRBD1|14|TRBV6-5
CASLPGQGAGELFF
TGTGCCAGCCTTCCGGGACAGGGGGCCGGGGAGCTGTTTTTT
>NA|TRBJ1-2|NA|13|TRBV10-3
CAISEGRGYGYTF
TGTGCCATCAGTGAGGGAAGGGGGTATGGCTACACCTTC
>NA|TRBJ2-7|NA|13|TRBV5-1
CASSTYRAYEQYF
TGCGCCAGCAGCACCTACAGGGCCTACGAGCAGTACTTC
>NA|TRBJ1-2|NA|14|TRBV7-9
CASSWDNGIYGYTF
TGTGCCAGCAGTTGGGACAACGGGATCTATGGCTACACCTTC
>NA|TRBJ2-5|TRBD1|13|TRBV7-7
CASSSDRAETQYF
TGTGCTAGCAGCAGTGACAGGGCAGAGACCCAGTACTTC
>NA|TRBJ2-3|TRBD2|17|TRBV4-2
CASSQEGTSEGTDTQYF
TGTGCCAGCAGCCAAGAGGGGACTAGCGAGGGCACAGATACGCAGTATTTT
>NA|TRBJ2-5|NA|13|TRBV24-1
CATSVTDQETQYF
TGTGCCACCAGTGTGACAGACCAAGAGACCCAGTACTTC
>NA|TRBJ2-7|TRBD2|13|TRBV30
CALTRGPGGEQYF
TGTGCCTTAACTCGGGGGCCGGGGGGGGAGCAGTACTTC
>few|TRBJ1-1|TRBD1|14|TRBV29-1
CSGQTLRTGGFAFF
TGCAGCGGCCAGACGCTCAGGACAGGGGGCTTTGCTTTCTTT
>NA|TRBJ2-7|TRBD1|17|TRBV6-6
CASSPGQGRAALNEQYF
TGTGCCAGCAGTCCCGGACAGGGAAGGGCCGCTTTGAACGAGCAGTACTTC
>NA|TRBJ2-3|NA|12|TRBV12-3/TRBV12-4
CASSLNGKTQYF
TGTGCCAGCAGTTTAAACGGGAAGACGCAGTATTTT
>once|TRBJ1-6|NA|15|TRBV21-1
CASSKGGTANSPLHF
TGTGCCAGCAGCAAAGGTGGGACAGCTAATTCACCCCTCCACTTT
>once|TRBJ2-7|TRBD2|14|TRBV20-1
CSASVLAGAYEQYF
TGCAGTGCTAGTGTACTAGCGGGCGCCTACGAGCAGTACTTC
>NA|TRBJ1-5|NA|14|TRBV6-1
CAADSAGRGQPQHF
TGTGCCGCGGATTCGGCAGGCCGCGGGCAGCCCCAGCATTTT
>few|TRBJ1-2|TRBD1|15|TRBV7-2
CASSLVSGQGGGYTF
TGTGCCAGCAGCTTAGTCTCGGGACAGGGAGGTGGCTACACCTTC
>NA|TRBJ1-2|NA|13|TRBV10-3
CAISESRQVPNTF
TGTGCCATCAGTGAGTCCAGACAGGTTCCTAACACCTTC
>NA|TRBJ1-2|TRBD1|16|TRBV7-8
CASSWETGNEDYGYTF
TGTGCCAGCAGCTGGGAGACAGGGAACGAGGACTATGGCTACACCTTC
>NA|TRBJ2-1|NA|15|TRBV2
CASSEFSWTDNEQFF
TGTGCCAGCAGTGAATTCTCGTGGACAGACAATGAGCAGTTCTTC
>NA|TRBJ1-1|TRBD1|18|TRBV4-2
CASSPIGGSTLMNTEAFF
TGTGCCAGCAGCCCAATAGGGGGCAGTACACTCATGAACACTGAAGCTTTCTTT
>NA|TRBJ2-7|NA|12|TRBV11-3
CASSDSYYEQYF
TGTGCCAGCAGTGACTCCTACTACGAGCAGTACTTC
>NA|TRBJ1-4|NA|13|TRBV6-1
CASGGGPNEKLFF
TGTGCCAGCGGAGGAGGGCCTAATGAAAAACTGTTTTTT
>NA|TRBJ1-4|NA|13|TRBV6-5
CASSYSTAGKLFF
TGTGCCAGCAGTTACTCGACAGCTGGAAAACTGTTTTTT
>NA|TRBJ1-6|NA|14|TRBV5-1
CASSEGVLDSPLHF
TGCGCCAGCAGCGAGGGAGTCTTGGATTCACCCCTCCACTTT
>NA|TRBJ1-5|NA|15|TRBV19
CASSIVQGTNQPQHF
TGTGCCAGTAGTATTGTCCAGGGTACTAATCAGCCCCAGCATTTT
>NA|TRBJ2-1|TRBD1|14|TRBV10-3
CAIRRDSSSWEQFF
TGTGCCATCAGACGGGACAGCTCTTCATGGGAGCAGTTCTTC
>NA|TRBJ2-3|TRBD2|15|TRBV20-1
CSASWGGAGTDTQYF
TGCAGTGCTAGTTGGGGAGGGGCAGGAACAGATACGCAGTATTTT
>NA|TRBJ2-2|TRBD2|17|TRBV27
CASSLYSGSLRPGELFF
TGTGCCAGCAGTTTATATAGCGGGAGTCTTCGGCCCGGGGAGCTGTTTTTT
>NA|TRBJ1-1|TRBD1|15|TRBV5-1
CASSADGTVGTEAFF
TGCGCCAGCAGCGCCGACGGGACAGTAGGCACTGAAGCTTTCTTT
>NA|TRBJ2-3|TRBD2|17|TRBV5-1
CASRALAGTSGTDTQYF
TGCGCCAGCAGAGCGCTGGCCGGGACTAGCGGGACAGATACGCAGTATTTT
>NA|TRBJ2-5|NA|13|TRBV28
CASSSLDSETQYF
TGTGCCAGCAGTTCACTGGACAGTGAGACCCAGTACTTC
>NA|TRBJ2-1|TRBD1|15|TRBV18
CASSPGTGLYNEQFF
TGTGCCAGCTCCCCCGGGACAGGGCTTTACAATGAGCAGTTCTTC
>NA|TRBJ2-1|TRBD1|15|TRBV10-1
CASSRTGIRIGEQFF
TGCGCCAGCAGTCGGACAGGGATAAGAATCGGTGAGCAGTTCTTC
>NA|TRBJ1-6|NA|13|TRBV3-1/TRBV3-2
CASSQVNNSPLHF
TGTGCCAGCAGCCAAGTTAATAATTCACCCCTCCACTTT
>once|TRBJ2-1|TRBD2|16|TRBV27
CASSLRLAGPYNEQFF
TGTGCCAGCAGTCTTAGACTAGCGGGCCCATACAATGAGCAGTTCTTC
>NA|TRBJ1-4|TRBD1|15|TRBV28
CASKTGGAGNEKLFF
TGTGCCAGCAAAACAGGGGGCGCGGGTAATGAAAAACTGTTTTTT
>NA|TRBJ1-2|NA|14|TRBV6-5
CASSQGPESYGYTF
TGTGCCAGCAGTCAGGGCCCTGAGAGCTATGGCTACACCTTC
>NA|TRBJ2-1|TRBD2|16|TRBV27
CASSPRTSGSPEEQFF
TGTGCCAGCAGTCCACGGACTAGCGGGAGTCCGGAAGAGCAGTTCTTC
>NA|TRBJ2-2|TRBD1|14|TRBV2
CASRIRQGAGELFF
TGTGCCAGCAGGATTAGACAGGGGGCCGGGGAGCTGTTTTTT
>NA|TRBJ1-3|TRBD1|13|TRBV7-6
CASGQGILNTIYF
TGTGCCAGCGGACAGGGGATACTGAACACCATATATTTT
>NA|TRBJ1-1|NA|15|TRBV5-5
CASSLAVARNTEAFF
TGTGCCAGCAGCTTGGCGGTAGCTAGGAACACTGAAGCTTTCTTT